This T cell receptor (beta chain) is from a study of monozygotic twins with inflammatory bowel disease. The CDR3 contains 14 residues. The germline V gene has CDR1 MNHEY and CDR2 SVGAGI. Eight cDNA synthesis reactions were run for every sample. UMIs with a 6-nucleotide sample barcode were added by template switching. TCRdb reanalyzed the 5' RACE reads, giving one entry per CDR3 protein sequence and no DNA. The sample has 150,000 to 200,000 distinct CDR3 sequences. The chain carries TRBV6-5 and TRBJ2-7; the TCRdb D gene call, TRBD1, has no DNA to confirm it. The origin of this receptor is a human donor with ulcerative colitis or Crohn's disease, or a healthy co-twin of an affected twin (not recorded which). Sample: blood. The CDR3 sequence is CASSYRGGDYEQYF.